This is a list of T cell receptor beta chains from one sample in a study of OX40 agonist ivuxolimab in advanced cancers. Profiling relied on immunoSEQ multiplex PCR, and the TCRdb table lists in-frame clones only, not all of them. The sample records approximately 77,000 clones, roughly 91% being singletons. Sample: CD4+ or CD8+ T cells sorted from blood, taken in a trial of the OX40 agonist ivuxolimab. These receptors all stem from an adult with an advanced solid tumor such as melanoma, head and neck, liver or kidney cancer. Each CDR3 is given with its conserved first and last residue. D genes are given only for firm matches. For some rows the clone size is stated as once, few or many, or as a class when expanded; others skip it.

abundance	j_gene	v_gene	d_gene	len	CDR3aa	CDR3nt
-	TRBJ2-1	TRBV28	TRBD2	14	CASGLAGGGNEQFF	TGTGCCAGCGGACTAGCGGGAGGAGGGAATGAGCAGTTCTTC
-	TRBJ1-1	TRBV28	-	15	CASSLARAGDTEAFF	TGTGCCAGCAGTTTAGCCAGGGCCGGAGACACTGAAGCTTTCTTT
-	TRBJ2-3	TRBV7-2	TRBD2	17	CASSFGGLAQSTDTQYF	TGTGCCAGCAGCTTCGGTGGACTAGCACAAAGCACAGATACGCAGTATTTT
-	TRBJ2-5	TRBV7-8	TRBD1	14	CASSQGQGEETQYF	TGTGCCAGCAGCCAGGGACAGGGAGAAGAGACCCAGTACTTC
-	TRBJ1-4	TRBV30	-	13	CAWSKGTAEKLFF	TGTGCCTGGAGTAAAGGGACGGCGGAAAAACTGTTTTTT
-	TRBJ2-2	TRBV6-1	-	16	CASSGSMVVGTGELFF	TGTGCCAGCAGTGGTTCGATGGTAGTGGGAACCGGGGAGCTGTTTTTT
-	TRBJ2-5	TRBV5-4	-	13	CASSFEGSETQYF	TGTGCCAGCAGCTTCGAAGGATCAGAGACCCAGTACTTC
-	TRBJ2-2	TRBV11-3	TRBD2	15	CASTPSSGISGELFF	TGTGCCAGCACCCCGAGTAGCGGGATCTCCGGGGAGCTGTTTTTT
-	TRBJ1-4	TRBV5-8	TRBD1	17	CASSLGQGAPTNEKLFF	TGTGCCAGCAGCCTAGGACAGGGGGCCCCAACTAATGAAAAACTGTTTTTT
-	TRBJ2-3	TRBV7-3	TRBD2	15	CASSSSGGDTDTQYF	TGTGCCAGCAGCTCCAGCGGGGGGGACACAGATACGCAGTATTTT
once	TRBJ1-1	TRBV5-4	-	13	CASSRSGNTEAFF	TGTGCCAGCAGCAGATCAGGGAACACTGAAGCTTTCTTT
once	TRBJ2-1	TRBV15	TRBD2	17	CATSRDRGLAGEIEQFF	TGTGCCACCAGCAGAGATCGCGGACTAGCGGGTGAGATTGAGCAGTTCTTC
-	TRBJ1-4	TRBV6-1	-	15	CASSASGGNNEKLFF	TGTGCCAGCAGTGCTTCGGGGGGGAATAATGAAAAACTGTTTTTT
-	TRBJ2-7	TRBV6-6	-	14	CASSFRDGSYEQYF	TGTGCCAGCAGTTTCCGTGACGGGTCCTACGAGCAGTACTTC
-	TRBJ1-5	TRBV7-9	-	14	CASSAGLANQPQHF	TGTGCCAGCAGCGCGGGATTAGCAAATCAGCCCCAGCATTTT
-	TRBJ1-5	TRBV2	-	11	CASLSYQPQHF	TGTGCCAGCCTTTCCTATCAGCCCCAGCATTTT
once	TRBJ2-2	TRBV19	TRBD2	18	CASSIPGTSGRGTGELFF	TGTGCCAGTAGTATCCCCGGGACTAGCGGGAGGGGCACCGGGGAGCTGTTTTTT
-	TRBJ2-7	TRBV29-1	-	11	CSAITEYEQYF	TGCAGCGCAATTACAGAGTACGAGCAGTACTTC
-	TRBJ1-1	TRBV9	-	15	CASSVGPGRDTEAFF	TGTGCCAGCAGCGTAGGCCCAGGGAGGGACACTGAAGCTTTCTTT
-	TRBJ2-7	TRBV28	TRBD1	16	CASSPPLRTGGNEQYF	TGTGCCAGCAGTCCACCGTTAAGGACAGGGGGCAACGAGCAGTACTTC
-	TRBJ1-5	TRBV6-4	TRBD1	14	CATGKQGRGQPQHF	TGTGCCACGGGAAAACAGGGGCGAGGACAGCCCCAGCATTTT
-	TRBJ1-5	TRBV5-8	-	12	CASSVSNQPQHF	TGTGCCAGCAGCGTAAGCAATCAGCCCCAGCATTTT
-	TRBJ2-7	TRBV5-1	TRBD2	14	CASSGGLAGVEQYF	TGCGCCAGCAGCGGTGGACTAGCGGGAGTCGAGCAGTACTTC
-	TRBJ2-1	TRBV6-6	TRBD1	16	CASSRPGQGSYNEQFF	TGTGCCAGCAGTCGACCGGGACAGGGCTCCTACAATGAGCAGTTCTTC
once	TRBJ2-1	TRBV13	-	15	CASSLGQEAYNEQFF	TGTGCCAGCAGCTTAGGACAGGAGGCCTACAATGAGCAGTTCTTC
once	TRBJ2-5	TRBV9	-	13	CASSGTAQETQYF	TGTGCCAGCAGCGGGACTGCTCAAGAGACCCAGTACTTC
once	TRBJ2-3	TRBV9	-	14	CASSPRADRDTQYF	TGTGCCAGCAGCCCCCGGGCCGACCGAGATACGCAGTATTTT
once	TRBJ1-2	TRBV7-8	-	17	CASRGGGGGITNYGYTF	TGTGCCAGCAGGGGCGGGGGCGGAGGGATAACTAACTATGGCTACACCTTC
-	TRBJ1-2	TRBV10-3	-	16	CAISESIGPGFYGYTF	TGTGCCATCAGTGAGTCGATTGGGCCGGGCTTCTATGGCTACACCTTC
-	TRBJ2-7	TRBV10-2	TRBD2	13	CASSETSGSEQYF	TGCGCCAGCAGTGAAACCAGCGGGAGCGAGCAGTACTTC
-	TRBJ2-7	TRBV10-3	-	12	CAIGDRSDEQYF	TGTGCCATCGGAGACAGGTCTGACGAGCAGTACTTC
-	TRBJ2-7	TRBV30	TRBD1	14	CAWRRDRGVYEQYF	TGTGCCTGGAGGCGGGACAGGGGGGTCTACGAGCAGTACTTC
-	TRBJ1-2	TRBV7-2	-	16	CASSLSRGAGAYGYTF	TGTGCCAGCAGCTTAAGTCGGGGAGCTGGGGCGTATGGCTACACCTTC
-	TRBJ2-1	TRBV7-3	TRBD2	16	CASSLYGGATYNEQFF	TGTGCCAGCAGCTTATACGGGGGGGCCACTTACAATGAGCAGTTCTTC
-	TRBJ2-5	TRBV2	-	15	CASSLQGTFGETQYF	TGTGCCAGCAGTTTACAGGGAACGTTCGGGGAGACCCAGTACTTC
-	TRBJ2-5	TRBV5-1	-	14	CASSLDRIQETQYF	TGCGCCAGCAGCTTGGACAGAATACAAGAGACCCAGTACTTC
-	TRBJ2-3	TRBV2	TRBD2	16	CASRATSGSYTDTQYF	TGTGCCAGCAGGGCGACTAGCGGTTCATACACAGATACGCAGTATTTT
-	TRBJ2-3	TRBV4-1	-	11	CASSQLDLQYF	TGCGCCAGCAGCCAGCTGGACCTGCAGTATTTT
-	TRBJ2-7	TRBV5-1	-	14	CASSLEGLEWSQYF	TGCGCCAGCAGCTTGGAGGGGCTAGAGTGGTCCCAGTACTTC
-	TRBJ2-3	TRBV7-9	TRBD1	17	CASSHIDIGQGTDTQYF	TGTGCCAGCAGCCACATCGACATCGGACAGGGCACAGATACGCAGTATTTT
-	TRBJ2-1	TRBV7-2	TRBD2	19	CASSLAGTSGVSSYNEQFF	TGTGCCAGCAGCTTAGCCGGGACTAGCGGTGTGAGCTCCTACAATGAGCAGTTCTTC
-	TRBJ2-7	TRBV19	TRBD1	12	CASNDRANEQYF	TGTGCCAGTAATGACAGGGCCAACGAGCAGTACTTC
-	TRBJ2-5	TRBV5-8	-	13	CASSGYGGEEQYF	TGTGCCAGCAGCGGCTACGGGGGAGAAGAGCAGTACTTC
-	TRBJ1-2	TRBV28	TRBD1	14	CASSLEQGQYGYTF	TGTGCCAGCAGTTTAGAACAGGGGCAGTATGGCTACACCTTC
-	TRBJ2-7	TRBV4-1	TRBD2	15	CASSFEWGGTYEQYF	TGCGCCAGCAGCTTCGAGTGGGGGGGGACCTACGAGCAGTACTTC
-	TRBJ1-5	TRBV11-3	-	13	CASSLPPGDAQHF	TGTGCCAGCAGCTTACCTCCGGGGGATGCCCAGCATTTT
-	TRBJ2-7	TRBV2	-	15	CASSLHLLMAYEQYF	TGTGCCAGCAGTCTACACCTCTTGATGGCCTACGAGCAGTACTTC
-	TRBJ1-1	TRBV28	-	13	CASTGPLGTEAFF	TGTGCCAGTACCGGTCCTCTCGGCACTGAAGCTTTCTTT
-	TRBJ2-7	TRBV5-4	TRBD1	15	CASSSGQGSRYEQYF	TGTGCCAGCAGCTCCGGACAGGGATCCCGCTACGAGCAGTACTTC
-	TRBJ1-2	TRBV11-2	-	13	CASSFPQGYGYTF	TGTGCCAGCAGCTTTCCACAGGGCTATGGCTACACCTTC
-	TRBJ1-3	TRBV10-3	TRBD1	15	CAISGRQGSGNTIYF	TGTGCCATCAGTGGGAGACAGGGATCTGGAAACACCATATATTTT